A single TCR beta chain is shown here with its context. KT2, a clone with a known TCR, was spiked into unfractionated PBMC. These data originate in a study of quantifying T cell responses using KT2 cells. Study-wide context: cDNA was made from DNase-treated RNA using alpha and beta constant primers.

A single-stranded UMI oligo with SP2 sequence was ligated to cDNA 3' ends. First-round PCR used 3 to 4 cycles and beta primers RC1.1 and RC1.2 covering TRBC1 and TRBC2. One entry per CDR3 protein, called by TCRdb with MiXCR from the UMI-ligation and nested PCR reads. The repertoire consists of 25,000 to 35,000 distinct CDR3 sequences, with approximately 7% occurring once and the leading ten covering less than 20%. The germline CDR1 and CDR2 sequences are SGHRS and YFSETQ. The ends lost 3 bases at V and 7 bases at J; junction bases unmatched: 4. The CDR3 covers 14 residues. The sequenced material came from PBMCs spiked with cells of the T cell clone KT2. The receptor comes from a human donor. The J gene is TRBJ1-6, the V gene TRBV5-1; 7 bases match TRBD1. CDR3 nucleotides: TGCGCCAGCAGCTACGGGGACAGAAATTCACCCCTCCACTTT. It specifies CASSYGDRNSPLHF.